The clone carrying this T cell receptor (beta chain) has only one observation. Its antigen is not known. This CDR3 has 17 residues. V was clipped by 2 bases and J by 4 bases, with 22 bases between them. Germline CDR1 is GTSNPN and CDR2 is SVGIG (reference sequence). These data come from a study of beta chain features in type 1 diabetes. Study-wide points: In every one of the four CD4+ subsets, TCRB CDR3s were moderately but significantly shorter in Type 1 diabetes patients.

Expressed TCRB transcripts were sequenced, since all the RNA that had been isolated was reverse transcribed. Here immunoSEQ multiplex PCR was the method, and the copy in TCRdb shows in-frame clones only, minus some. The sample contains 55,000 to 85,000 clones, roughly 50% of which appear only once. The sample comprised central memory CD4+ T cells from blood. This clonotype was obtained from a man aged 30-40 years with type 1 diabetes. The V and J genes are TRBV30 and TRBJ2-3; D may be TRBD2 (6 bases). This CDR3 is CAWSPAGTPARADTQYF. Here the CDR3 DNA reads TGTGCCTGGAGTCCGGCCGGGACTCCTGCTAGGGCAGATACGCAGTATTTT.